These 18 T cell receptor beta chains were sequenced from one sample in a study of T-cell reconstitution after alpha-beta-depleted transplantation in children. Preparation of the TCRbeta library involved a method that used unique molecular identifiers. MiXCR, applied by TCRdb to the PCR reads, yields one record per CDR3 protein. The table lists around 360,000 distinct CDR3 sequences, around a tenth of them singletons, with 2% to 2.5% in the top ten. Sequencing was performed on PBMCs from the stem cell graft donor, taken from the stem cell graft. The receptors were gathered from a human donor who donated a stem cell graft to a child with acute lymphoblastic leukemia.

The chain joins TRBV12-3 or TRBV12-4 to TRBJ2-4; 7 positions match TRBD2. The CDR3 covers 12 residues. The V and J ends lost 10 bases and 9 bases, in that order; junction bases with no gene match: 9. CDR3 in DNA: TGTGCCATCTGCTCGGGGGAGGGCATTCAGTACTTC. This codes for CAICSGEGIQYF.

In this sample, this clonotype turned up a few times. The chain couples TRBV9 to TRBJ2-7; the match to TRBD1 covers 8 bases. Unmatched junction bases numbered 1, after V lost 2 bases and J lost 3 bases. Germline-derived CDR1 and CDR2 are SGDLS and YYNGEE. The CDR3 length is 13 residues. Here the CDR3 DNA reads TGTGCCAGCAGCGTGACAGGGGACTACGAGCAGTACTTC. This codes for CASSVTGDYEQYF.

The genes are TRBV29-1 and TRBJ2-1, with a weak D call TRBD2 (6 bases). CDR1 is SQVTM, CDR2 ANQGSEA, per germline. Trimming pared 3 bases from V and 9 bases from J, leaving 12 bases between. The CDR3 contains 12 residues. The CDR3 loop is CSVDRPSAEQFF. CDR3 nucleotide sequence: TGCAGCGTTGATAGGCCTAGCGCTGAGCAGTTCTTC.

This clonotype was seen many times. This chain connects TRBV7-9 to TRBJ2-7; TRBD2 aligns across 9 bases. CDR1 is SEHNR and CDR2 is FQNEAQ in the germline V gene (reference sequence). The J segment lost 6 bases and the V segment lost 5 bases, leaving 14 bases of the junction unmatched. This CDR3 has 16 residues. The CDR3 sequence: CASSPRSVAGDGEQYF. CDR3 DNA sequence: TGTGCCAGCAGCCCCCGTTCAGTAGCGGGAGACGGCGAGCAGTACTTC.

This clonotype has a handful of counts. The rearrangement links TRBV28 to TRBJ1-5; 9 bases align to TRBD1. The CDR3 extends over 15 amino acids. J was trimmed by 6 bases and V by 5 bases; bases with no gene match: 8. Germline CDR1 is MDHEN and CDR2 is SYDVKM. CDR3 bases: TGTGCCAGCAGTACCCCGGGACAGGGACGTCAGCCCCAGCATTTT. It encodes CASSTPGQGRQPQHF.

This clonotype was seen a handful of times. The chain links TRBV12-3 or TRBV12-4 to TRBJ2-7, with TRBD2 as a possible D gene (6 bases). V gave up 5 bases and J gave up 5 bases, with 13 bases separating them. CDR3 size: 13 residues. CDR3 residues: CASSSWGLDEQYF. The DNA for the CDR3 is TGTGCCAGCAGTAGTTGGGGACTGGACGAGCAGTACTTC.

This clonotype was seen only a few times. The chain employs TRBV12-3 or TRBV12-4 and TRBJ1-4, with 8 bases identical to TRBD1. The V gene end was trimmed by 6 bases and the J gene end by 8 bases; junction bases not matched to a gene: 14. The CDR3 is 16 residues long. The CDR3 coding sequence is TGTGCCAGCAGGAAAAAGGGGGGCCAGGGGGCCGAAAAACTGTTTTTT. Translating gives CASRKKGGQGAEKLFF.

This clonotype has a count of ten or more. This sequence joins TRBV28 and TRBJ2-7; D perhaps matches TRBD2 (6 bases). Trimming removed 0 bases at V and 0 bases at J, with 12 bases between. The CDR3 runs 16 residues. The germline V gene encodes CDR1 MDHEN and CDR2 SYDVKM. Here the CDR3 DNA reads TGTGCCAGCAGTTTATGGCCCCGCGGGATCTCCTACGAGCAGTACTTC. It specifies CASSLWPRGISYEQYF.

This clonotype was recorded many times. The V and J genes are TRBV4-1 and TRBJ2-1; D not resolved. Germline V lookup: CDR1 MGHRA, CDR2 YSYEKL. The CDR3 is made up of 16 amino acids. V lost 1 base and J 8 bases, leaving 18 bases between the germline ends. The CDR3, as DNA: TGCGCCAGCAGCCAAGCAAACCAGGAAAGCTTCGATGAGCAGTTCTTC. Its protein product is CASSQANQESFDEQFF.

This clonotype was seen at least ten times. The chain joins TRBV5-5 to TRBJ2-1; 8 positions match TRBD1. V lost 0 bases to trimming and J lost 8 bases; unmatched junction nucleotides: 4. CDR3 size: 14 residues. Germline V gene data show CDR1 as SGHKS and CDR2 as YYEKEE (reference sequence). The DNA for the CDR3 is TGTGCCAGCAGCTTGGGACAGGGGACCGATGAGCAGTTCTTC. Its translation is CASSLGQGTDEQFF.

J is TRBJ2-7 and V is TRBV20-1; 10 nucleotides match TRBD1. V trimming: 4 bases; J trimming: 3 bases; junction bases outside the gene matches: 3. The CDR3 is 13 amino acids. Germline CDR1 and CDR2: DFQATT and SNEGSKA (reference sequence). The CDR3 loop is CSATGDRGYEQYF. The CDR3 DNA is TGCAGTGCTACGGGGGACAGGGGCTACGAGCAGTACTTC.

A few counts support this clonotype. V and J are TRBV5-1 and TRBJ1-6, with D hard to call. Per germline, CDR1 SGHRS and CDR2 YFSETQ. The germline V and J ends were trimmed by 4 bases and 9 bases, with 14 bases remaining between them. CDR3 length: 14 residues. The CDR3 region is CASSTDGLTSPLHF. In DNA, the CDR3 is TGCGCCAGCAGCACGGACGGTTTAACTTCACCCCTCCACTTT.

This clonotype showed up just a few times. V is TRBV20-1 and J is TRBJ1-1; D possibly corresponds to TRBD1 (6 bases). This CDR3 is built from 13 residues. Germline assignment: CDR1 DFQATT and CDR2 SNEGSKA (reference sequence). The V gene lost 4 bases and the J gene lost 4 bases, with 13 bases spanning the gap. The CDR3 spells CSAIQGLGTEAFF. CDR3 nucleotide sequence: TGCAGTGCTATACAGGGCCTGGGCACTGAAGCTTTCTTT.

This clonotype was found many times. The chain couples TRBV28 to TRBJ2-3; the D gene is possibly TRBD1 (7 bases). This CDR3 region has 14 residues. V lost 7 bases and J lost 3, with 14 bases in between. Germline-derived CDR1 and CDR2 are MDHEN and SYDVKM. In DNA form, the CDR3 reads TGTGCCAGCACCTCCGGGGGACAGACAGATACGCAGTATTTT. This codes for CASTSGGQTDTQYF.

The rearrangement uses TRBV7-2 and TRBJ2-3; 7 positions agree with TRBD2. The V and J ends lost 3 bases and 1 base, in that order; junction bases with no gene match: 7. The CDR3 is 16 amino acids. The germline V gene encodes CDR1 SGHTA and CDR2 FQGNSA. In nucleotides, the CDR3 is TGTGCCAGCAGCTTGAGGAGGCTAGCGGGCACAGATACGCAGTATTTT. Amino acid sequence: CASSLRRLAGTDTQYF.

This clonotype turned up a few times. The CDR3 loop reads CASTGTPNTGELFF. The DNA for the CDR3 is TGTGCCAGCACCGGGACTCCGAACACCGGGGAGCTGTTTTTT. The J gene is TRBJ2-2, the V gene TRBV12-3 or TRBV12-4; weak D call: TRBD2 (6 bases). The CDR3 sequence is 14 residues long. V dropped 7 bases and J dropped 0 bases, with 9 bases sitting between them.

This clonotype has a count of ten or more. This rearrangement joins TRBV4-3 to TRBJ2-6; perhaps TRBD1 as D (6 bases). There are 16 residues in the CDR3. Germline-derived CDR1 and CDR2 are LGHNA and YSLEER. V was clipped by 0 bases and J by 0 bases, with 6 bases between them. The CDR3 region is CASSQDRGSGANVLTF. The CDR3 bases are TGCGCCAGCAGCCAAGACAGGGGCTCTGGGGCCAACGTCCTGACTTTC.

There are many counts of this clonotype. J is TRBJ2-2 and V is TRBV5-5, with D perhaps TRBD1 (5 bases). The V gene lost 3 bases and the J gene lost 1 base, with 13 bases spanning the gap. Germline V gene sequence: CDR1 SGHKS, CDR2 YYEKEE (reference sequence). The CDR3 spans 16 residues. The CDR3 DNA reads as TGTGCCAGCAGCTGGGGCCTAGGTCTGAACACCGGGGAGCTGTTTTTT. Translation gives CASSWGLGLNTGELFF.